These 29 T cell receptor beta chains share one sample of origin, sequenced in a study of T-cell memory formation after mild COVID-19. One entry per CDR3 protein, called by TCRdb with MiXCR from the 5' RACE reads. The table shows approximately 350,000 distinct CDR3 sequences, with approximately 27% occurring only once. Sequenced material: PBMCs or a T cell subset sorted from them (not recorded which). These TCRs come from an adult woman who had mild COVID-19 (a few samples of this study predate the infection). Cell type and time point are not known.

The table lists this clonotype with a count of one. The rearrangement joins TRBV28 to TRBJ1-1; the D gene is possibly TRBD1 (6 bases). V lost 4 bases and J 5 bases, leaving 11 bases between the germline ends. CDR1 and CDR2 from the germline V gene are MDHEN and SYDVKM. This CDR3 is 13 amino acids long. CDR3 nucleotides: TGTGCCAGCAGTTACAGGGTGGAAACTGAAGCTTTCTTT. It specifies CASSYRVETEAFF. The full variable domain, its missing parts supplied by reference TRBV28 and TRBJ1-1, is DVKVTQSSRYLVKRTGEKVFLECVQDMDHENMFWYRQDPGLGLRLIYFSYDVKMKEKGDIPEGYSVSREKKERFSLILESASTNQTSMYLCASSYRVETEAFFGQGTRLTVV.

This clonotype was seen a few times. The V call is TRBV20-1, the J call TRBJ2-7; 9 nucleotides agree with TRBD2. Looked up from germline, CDR1 is DFQATT and CDR2 is SNEGSKA (reference sequence). The trim removed 5 bases at V and 6 bases at J, leaving 11 bases unmatched. The CDR3 is made up of 14 amino acids. CDR3 amino acids: CSAATSGLWGEQYF. The DNA for the CDR3 is TGCAGTGCTGCCACTAGCGGGCTTTGGGGCGAGCAGTACTTC.

The rearrangement uses TRBV24-1 and TRBJ2-1, with 10 bases identical to TRBD1. Germline loops: CDR1 KGHDR, CDR2 SFDVKD. The CDR3 runs to 18 residues. Unmatched junction bases numbered 9, after V lost 1 base and J lost 4 bases. The CDR3 loop reads CATSDLGTGAPGYNEQFF. The CDR3 DNA is TGTGCCACCAGTGATTTAGGGACAGGGGCCCCTGGGTACAATGAGCAGTTCTTC.

This clonotype was recorded a few times. The rearrangement links TRBV5-1 to TRBJ2-3; 8 nucleotides match TRBD2. The V gene's germline CDR1 is SGHRS and CDR2 YFSETQ. With 2 bases clipped from V and 3 bases from J, the junction kept 8 bases outside the gene matches. The CDR3 runs 16 residues. CDR3 DNA sequence: TGCGCCAGCAGCTTCGTATCGGGGGGGCCTACAGATACGCAGTATTTT. Amino acid sequence: CASSFVSGGPTDTQYF.

The rearrangement links TRBV24-1 to TRBJ2-7; possibly TRBD1 or TRBD2 for D (5 bases each). The CDR3 is 15 residues long. Germline CDR1 and CDR2: KGHDR and SFDVKD. V was cut by 3 bases and J by 5 bases, with 16 bases left in between. The CDR3: CATSDAAGGTNEQYF. CDR3 nucleotide sequence: TGTGCCACCAGTGATGCCGCAGGTGGGACCAACGAGCAGTACTTC.

This clonotype was observed a handful of times. The J gene is TRBJ2-3, the V gene TRBV24-1; D ambiguous. The CDR3 contains 17 residues. Deletions cut 4 bases from V and 2 bases from J, with 18 bases between. CDR1 is KGHDR and CDR2 is SFDVKD in the germline V gene. The CDR3 DNA is TGTGCCACCAGTGACCTCTCTGGCAGGCCGGACACAGATACGCAGTATTTT. It codes for CATSDLSGRPDTDTQYF.

The chain employs TRBV5-1 and TRBJ2-7; possibly TRBD2 for D (5 bases). With 0 bases removed from V and 3 bases from J, the gap between germline ends came to 13 bases. Germline V lookup: CDR1 SGHRS, CDR2 YFSETQ. The CDR3 totals 15 residues. CDR3: CASSLGTSSDYEQYF. DNA for the CDR3: TGCGCCAGCAGCTTGGGTACTAGTTCTGACTACGAGCAGTACTTC.

This clonotype was counted only a few times. The rearrangement links TRBV3-1 to TRBJ1-5; no definite D call. The germline gives CDR1 LGHDT, CDR2 YNNKEL (reference sequence). The ends were cut back, 2 bases at V and 0 bases at J, with 5 bases in the middle. CDR3 length: 14 residues. The CDR3 nucleotides read TGTGCCAGCAGCCAACAGGCTAGCAATCAGCCCCAGCATTTT. It encodes CASSQQASNQPQHF.

In this sample, this clonotype turned up a few times. V is TRBV29-1 and J is TRBJ2-7; 7 positions match TRBD1. J gave up 4 bases and V 6 bases, and 6 bases lay outside the gene matches. Germline V lookup: CDR1 SQVTM, CDR2 ANQGSEA. There are 12 residues in the CDR3. The CDR3 reads CSVGTVGYEQYF. Written as DNA, the CDR3 is TGCAGCGTGGGGACAGTGGGTTACGAGCAGTACTTC.

This clonotype came up many times. The CDR3 coding sequence is TGTGCCAGCAGCTTAAGTCTGGGCTATCGTAGGGGGGAGCAGTTCTTC. It codes for CASSLSLGYRRGEQFF. This rearrangement joins TRBV7-2 to TRBJ2-1; D is perhaps TRBD1 (6 bases). Trimming took 2 bases from V and 10 from J, leaving 21 bases between them. CDR3 length equals 16 residues. From germline, CDR1 is SGHTA and CDR2 FQGNSA.

The chain uses TRBV2 and TRBJ1-6; 9 bases are shared with TRBD1. This CDR3 spans 14 amino acids. Germline values: CDR1 SNHLY, CDR2 FYNNEI. V trimming: 7 bases; J trimming: 10 bases; junction bases outside the gene matches: 8. The CDR3 bases are TGTGCCAGCAACTCAGGACAGGGGTACTCACCCCTCCACTTT. Residues: CASNSGQGYSPLHF.

The sample holds a few counts of this clonotype. Compared with germline, one end of the junction differs, possibly owing to a read error. The chain has TRBV12-3 or TRBV12-4 and TRBJ2-3, with 11 bases that match TRBD2. CDR3 length equals 12 residues. The CDR3 DNA reads as TGTGCCAGCAGCCCATCAGCGGGACTAGCGGCTTTT. This sequence encodes CASSPSAGLAAF.

This chain links TRBV28 with TRBJ2-2; TRBD1 is a possible D gene (6 bases). V was trimmed by 5 bases and J by 2 bases, leaving 15 bases between them. There are 16 residues in the CDR3. Germline V gene lookup returns CDR1 MDHEN and CDR2 SYDVKM. The DNA of the CDR3 is TGTGCCAGCAGTGTAACAGGGTTGACTAACACCGGGGAGCTGTTTTTT. Its protein is CASSVTGLTNTGELFF.

The table lists this clonotype with a few counts. The chain uses TRBV6-5 and TRBJ1-2; possible D gene TRBD1, 5 bases. This CDR3 comprises 14 residues. V lost 2 bases and J lost 4, with 11 bases in between. CDR1 MNHEY and CDR2 SVGAGI come from the germline V gene. The CDR3 here is CASSYTGTVYGYTF. The CDR3, as DNA: TGTGCCAGCAGTTACACCGGGACGGTCTATGGCTACACCTTC.

The chain is built from TRBV24-1 and TRBJ1-1; no reliable D call. Germline values: CDR1 KGHDR, CDR2 SFDVKD. The ends were cut back, 4 bases at V and 7 bases at J, with 6 bases in the middle. The CDR3 has 11 residues. The CDR3, as DNA: TGTGCCACCAGTGAGTCAGGTGAAGCTTTCTTT. This encodes CATSESGEAFF.

The chain carries TRBV20-1 and TRBJ1-2; 8 nucleotides match TRBD1. J was trimmed by 3 bases and V by 0 bases; bases with no gene match: 6. Germline V gene sequence: CDR1 DFQATT, CDR2 SNEGSKA (reference sequence). This CDR3 is 15 amino acids long. The CDR3 bases are TGCAGTGCTAGAGATTCAGGGGGCTCGGACTATGGCTACACCTTC. Amino acid sequence: CSARDSGGSDYGYTF.

The chain joins TRBV29-1 to TRBJ1-2; D is uncertain. This CDR3 has 11 residues. Trimming shortened V by 4 bases and J by 8 bases, and 11 bases separated the two germline ends. Germline V gives CDR1 SQVTM, CDR2 ANQGSEA. The CDR3 sequence is CSVVWGGGYTF. CDR3 sequence (DNA): TGCAGCGTTGTTTGGGGTGGAGGCTACACCTTC.

V and J are TRBV3-1 and TRBJ1-2; D unresolved. V shed 1 base and J shed 6 bases, with 9 bases lying between them. The CDR3 extends over 13 amino acids. Germline lookup yields CDR1 LGHDT and CDR2 YNNKEL (reference sequence). CDR3 protein: CASSQVSLDGYTF. CDR3 nucleotides: TGTGCCAGCAGCCAAGTAAGCTTAGATGGCTACACCTTC. Looking up the rest from reference TRBV3-1 and TRBJ1-2 gives the full variable domain: DTAVSQTPKYLVTQMGNDKSIKCEQNLGHDTMYWYKQDSKKFLKIMFSYNNKELIINETVPNRFSPKSPDKAHLNLHINSLELGDSAVYFCASSQVSLDGYTFGSGTRLTVV.

The gene calls are TRBV7-2 and TRBJ2-2; no clear D. Trimming cost V 8 bases and J 7 bases, with 8 bases left between them. There are 11 residues in the CDR3. CDR1 is SGHTA, CDR2 FQGNSA, per germline. The CDR3 DNA follows: TGTGCCAGCGGAGTTTTCGGGGAGCTGTTTTTT. Protein: CASGVFGELFF.

The genes are TRBV20-1 and TRBJ2-1; unclear D gene. Per the germline V gene, CDR1 is DFQATT and CDR2 is SNEGSKA (reference sequence). V dropped 7 bases and J dropped 4 bases, with 11 bases sitting between them. This CDR3 region has 12 residues. The CDR3 reads CSGRTEYNEQFF. In DNA form, the CDR3 reads TGCAGTGGCCGGACGGAGTACAATGAGCAGTTCTTC.

This clonotype came up a few times. This rearrangement joins TRBV11-2 to TRBJ2-1, with D unresolved. Germline loops: CDR1 SGHAT, CDR2 FQNNGV. This CDR3 is built from 13 residues. The germline V and J ends were trimmed by 3 bases and 8 bases, with 11 bases remaining between them. CDR3 nucleotide sequence: TGTGCCAGCAGCTTTTTTCTGGGCGATGAGCAGTTCTTC. As protein: CASSFFLGDEQFF.

V gene TRBV12-3 or TRBV12-4 combines with J gene TRBJ1-5; 7 nucleotides line up with TRBD1. The V segment lost 6 bases and the J segment 1 base; nucleotides outside the gene matches: 6. This CDR3 spans 15 amino acids. In nucleotides, the CDR3 is TGTGCCAGCAGGGGTTCGACAGGGAGCAATCAGCCCCAGCATTTT. It yields the protein CASRGSTGSNQPQHF.

In DNA, the CDR3 is TGCAGCGCGCAGGGGGGGACTCTTAACTATGGCTACACCTTC. Translation: CSAQGGTLNYGYTF. The J gene is TRBJ1-2, the V gene TRBV29-1, with TRBD1 matching over 7 bases. This CDR3 has 14 residues. CDR1 and CDR2 from the germline V gene are SQVTM and ANQGSEA. Trimming took 7 bases from V and 1 from J; bases not matched to a gene: 9.

This clonotype has just a few counts. CDR3 loop: CATTPRAGSEAFF. CDR3 bases: TGTGCCACCACCCCGAGGGCAGGGTCTGAAGCTTTCTTT. The rearrangement joins TRBV15 to TRBJ1-1, with D tentatively TRBD1 (5 bases). This CDR3 is built from 13 residues. Trimming removed 7 bases at V and 6 bases at J, with 15 bases between. Germline CDR1 reads LNHNV; CDR2 reads YYDKDF (reference sequence).

V and J are TRBV29-1 and TRBJ2-1; TRBD2 matches at 12 bases. The V gene's germline CDR1 is SQVTM and CDR2 ANQGSEA. The CDR3 extends over 12 amino acids. After removal of 4 bases from V and 15 bases from J, the junction contained 7 bases not matched to a gene. This CDR3 reads CSVGRLAGVRFF. CDR3 nucleotide sequence: TGCAGCGTTGGCCGACTAGCGGGAGTACGGTTCTTC.

This clonotype was detected a few times. V gene TRBV7-2 combines with J gene TRBJ2-2; TRBD2 aligns across 14 bases. This CDR3 spans 17 amino acids. Germline lookup yields CDR1 SGHTA and CDR2 FQGNSA. V lost 5 bases, J lost 3 bases, and 5 bases stayed unmatched. CDR3 amino acids: CASSLATSGRDTGELFF. For the CDR3, the DNA is TGTGCCAGCAGCCTCGCGACTAGCGGGAGGGACACCGGGGAGCTGTTTTTT.

This rearrangement joins TRBV20-1 to TRBJ1-4; a weak D match, TRBD1 (5 bases). CDR3 size: 18 residues. V lost 1 base, J lost 3 bases, and 21 bases lay in between. The germline V gene encodes CDR1 DFQATT and CDR2 SNEGSKA (reference sequence). The CDR3 here is CSARASAPREEANEKLFF. CDR3 nucleotide sequence: TGCAGTGCTAGAGCCTCGGCCCCCAGGGAGGAAGCTAATGAAAAACTGTTTTTT.

The V gene is TRBV5-5, the J gene TRBJ1-2, with 7 bases that match TRBD1. The CDR3 is 16 residues long. In germline, CDR1 is SGHKS, CDR2 YYEKEE (reference sequence). Trimming cost V 0 bases and J 4 bases; bases outside gene matches: 9. The CDR3 DNA reads TGTGCCAGCAGCTTGGCGACTAGACAGGGTAGCTATGGCTACACCTTC. It codes for CASSLATRQGSYGYTF.

The CDR3 spells CASSLTGPAAGELFF. CDR3 bases: TGTGCCAGCAGTTTAACGGGACCAGCGGCCGGGGAGCTGTTTTTT. The rearrangement uses TRBV12-3 or TRBV12-4 and TRBJ2-2; D possibly matches TRBD1 or TRBD2 (5 bases each). The CDR3 covers 15 residues. V shed 2 bases and J shed 6 bases, with 13 bases lying between them.